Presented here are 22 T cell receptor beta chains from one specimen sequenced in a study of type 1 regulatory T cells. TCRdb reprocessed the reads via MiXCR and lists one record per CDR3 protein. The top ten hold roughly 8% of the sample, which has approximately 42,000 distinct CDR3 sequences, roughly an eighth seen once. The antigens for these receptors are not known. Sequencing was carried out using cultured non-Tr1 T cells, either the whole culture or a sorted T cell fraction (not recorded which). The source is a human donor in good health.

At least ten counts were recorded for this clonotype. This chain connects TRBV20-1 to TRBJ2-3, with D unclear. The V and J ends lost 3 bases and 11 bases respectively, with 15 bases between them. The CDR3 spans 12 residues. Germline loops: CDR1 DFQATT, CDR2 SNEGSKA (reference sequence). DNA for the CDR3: TGCAGTGCTAGGAAGTATTCTAAAGGGCAGTATTTT. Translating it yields CSARKYSKGQYF.

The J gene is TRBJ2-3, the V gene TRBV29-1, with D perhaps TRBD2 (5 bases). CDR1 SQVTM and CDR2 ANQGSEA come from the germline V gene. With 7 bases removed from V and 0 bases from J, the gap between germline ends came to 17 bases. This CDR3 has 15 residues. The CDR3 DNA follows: TGCAGCGCGCCGGTCGGAGCGGCTAGCACAGATACGCAGTATTTT. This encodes CSAPVGAASTDTQYF.

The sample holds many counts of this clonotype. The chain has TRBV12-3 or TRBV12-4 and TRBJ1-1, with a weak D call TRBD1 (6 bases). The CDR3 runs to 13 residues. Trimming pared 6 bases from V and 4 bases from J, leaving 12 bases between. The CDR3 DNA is TGTGCCAGCAGAAGGGGGGAGGGCACTGAAGCTTTCTTT. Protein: CASRRGEGTEAFF.

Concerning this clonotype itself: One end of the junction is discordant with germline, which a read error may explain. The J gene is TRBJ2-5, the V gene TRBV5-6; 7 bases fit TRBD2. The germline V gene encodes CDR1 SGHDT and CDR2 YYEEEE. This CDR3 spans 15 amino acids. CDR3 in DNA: TGTGTCAGCAGGCGACCCGGGACTAACCAAGAGACCCAGTACTTC. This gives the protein CVSRRPGTNQETQYF.

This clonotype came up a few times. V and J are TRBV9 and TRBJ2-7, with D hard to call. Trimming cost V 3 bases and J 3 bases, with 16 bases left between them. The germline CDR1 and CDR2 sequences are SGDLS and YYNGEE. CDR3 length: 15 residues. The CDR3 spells CASSEDARQVYEQYF. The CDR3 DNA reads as TGTGCCAGCAGCGAGGACGCCCGTCAGGTCTACGAGCAGTACTTC.

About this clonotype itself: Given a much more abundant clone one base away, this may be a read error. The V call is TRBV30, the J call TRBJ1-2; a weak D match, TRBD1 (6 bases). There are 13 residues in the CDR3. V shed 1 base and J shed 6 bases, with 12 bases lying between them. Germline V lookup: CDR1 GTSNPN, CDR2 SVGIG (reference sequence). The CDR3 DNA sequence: TGTGCCTGGAGTGAAGGGGGAGGCCATGGCTACACCTTC. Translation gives CAWSEGGGHGYTF.

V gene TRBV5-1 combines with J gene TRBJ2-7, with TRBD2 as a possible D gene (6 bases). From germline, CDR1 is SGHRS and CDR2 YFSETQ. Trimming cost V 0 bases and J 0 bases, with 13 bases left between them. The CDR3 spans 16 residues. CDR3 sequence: CASSLAGSGSSYEQYF. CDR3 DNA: TGCGCCAGCAGCTTGGCGGGTAGCGGCAGCTCCTACGAGCAGTACTTC.

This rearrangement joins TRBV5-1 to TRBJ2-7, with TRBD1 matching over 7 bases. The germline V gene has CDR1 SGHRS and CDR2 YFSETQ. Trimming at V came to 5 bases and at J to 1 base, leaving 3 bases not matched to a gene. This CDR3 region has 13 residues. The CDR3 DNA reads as TGCGCCAGCAGACAGGGGCCTTCCTACGAGCAGTACTTC. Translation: CASRQGPSYEQYF.

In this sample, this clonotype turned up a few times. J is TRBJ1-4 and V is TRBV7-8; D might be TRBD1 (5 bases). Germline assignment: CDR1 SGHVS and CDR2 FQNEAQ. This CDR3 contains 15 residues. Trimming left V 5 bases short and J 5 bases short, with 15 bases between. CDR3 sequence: CASSPVGGGNEKLFF. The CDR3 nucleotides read TGTGCCAGCAGCCCCGTCGGGGGAGGGAATGAAAAACTGTTTTTT.

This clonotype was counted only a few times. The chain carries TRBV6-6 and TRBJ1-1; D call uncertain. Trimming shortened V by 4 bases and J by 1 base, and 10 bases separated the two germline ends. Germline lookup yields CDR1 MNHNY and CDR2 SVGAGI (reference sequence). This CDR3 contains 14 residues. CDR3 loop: CASSSYGGNTEAFF. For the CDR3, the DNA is TGTGCCAGCAGTTCGTATGGAGGGAACACTGAAGCTTTCTTT.

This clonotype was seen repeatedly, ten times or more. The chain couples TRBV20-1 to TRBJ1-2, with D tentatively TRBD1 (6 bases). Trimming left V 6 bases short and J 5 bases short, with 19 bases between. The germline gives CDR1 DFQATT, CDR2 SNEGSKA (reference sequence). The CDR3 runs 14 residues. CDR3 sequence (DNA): TGCAGTGCCTCAGGGGCAGACCAAGGGTATGGCTACACCTTC. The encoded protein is CSASGADQGYGYTF.

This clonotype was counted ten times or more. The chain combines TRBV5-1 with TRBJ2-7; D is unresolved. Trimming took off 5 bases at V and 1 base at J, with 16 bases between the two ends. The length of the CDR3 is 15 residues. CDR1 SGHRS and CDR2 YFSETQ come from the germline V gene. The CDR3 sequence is CASRLSWVGSYEQYF. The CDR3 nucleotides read TGCGCCAGCAGACTGAGTTGGGTAGGGTCCTACGAGCAGTACTTC.

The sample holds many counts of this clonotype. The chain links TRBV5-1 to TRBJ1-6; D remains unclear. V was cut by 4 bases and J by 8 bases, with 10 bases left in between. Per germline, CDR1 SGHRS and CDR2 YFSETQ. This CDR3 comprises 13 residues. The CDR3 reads CASSGYEDSPLHF. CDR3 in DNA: TGCGCCAGCAGCGGGTACGAGGATTCACCCCTCCACTTT. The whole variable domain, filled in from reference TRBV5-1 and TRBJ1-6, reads KAGVTQTPRYLIKTRGQQVTLSCSPISGHRSVSWYQQTPGQGLQFLFEYFSETQRNKGNFPGRFSGRQFSNSRSEMNVSTLELGDSALYLCASSGYEDSPLHFGNGTRLTVT.

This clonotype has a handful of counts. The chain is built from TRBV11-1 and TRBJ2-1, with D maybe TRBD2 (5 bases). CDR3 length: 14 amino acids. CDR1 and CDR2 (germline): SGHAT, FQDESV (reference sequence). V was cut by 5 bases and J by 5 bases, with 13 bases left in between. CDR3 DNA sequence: TGTGCCAGCAGCCAGCGGACCCTCAACAATGAGCAGTTCTTC. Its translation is CASSQRTLNNEQFF.

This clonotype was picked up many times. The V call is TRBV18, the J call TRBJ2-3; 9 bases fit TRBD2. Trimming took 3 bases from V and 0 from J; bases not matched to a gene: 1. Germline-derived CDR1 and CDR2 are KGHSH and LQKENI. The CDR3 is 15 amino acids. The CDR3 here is CASSPTSGSTDTQYF. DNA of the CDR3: TGTGCCAGCTCACCGACTAGCGGAAGCACAGATACGCAGTATTTT.

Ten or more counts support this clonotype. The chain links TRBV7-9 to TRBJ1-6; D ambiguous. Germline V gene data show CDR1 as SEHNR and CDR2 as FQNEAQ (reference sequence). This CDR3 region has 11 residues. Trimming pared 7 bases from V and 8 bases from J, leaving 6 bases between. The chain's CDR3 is CASNFYSPLHF. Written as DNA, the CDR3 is TGTGCCAGCAACTTCTATTCACCCCTCCACTTT. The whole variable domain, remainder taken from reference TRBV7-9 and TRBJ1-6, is DTGVSQNPRHKITKRGQNVTFRCDPISEHNRLYWYRQTLGQGPEFLTYFQNEAQLEKSRLLSDRFSAERPKGSFSTLEIQRTEQGDSAMYLCASNFYSPLHFGNGTRLTVT.

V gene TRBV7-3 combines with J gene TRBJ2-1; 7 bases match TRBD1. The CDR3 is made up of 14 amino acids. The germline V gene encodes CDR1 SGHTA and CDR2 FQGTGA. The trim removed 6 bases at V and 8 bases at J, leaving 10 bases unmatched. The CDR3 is CASSRTGEFDEQFF. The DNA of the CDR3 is TGTGCCAGCAGTCGAACAGGGGAATTCGATGAGCAGTTCTTC.

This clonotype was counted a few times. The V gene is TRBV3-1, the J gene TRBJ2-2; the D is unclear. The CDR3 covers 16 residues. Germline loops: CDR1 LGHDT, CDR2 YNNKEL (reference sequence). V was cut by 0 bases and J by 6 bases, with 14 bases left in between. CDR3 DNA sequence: TGTGCCAGCAGCCAAGAAGCCTTACGGGCGGCCGGGGAGCTGTTTTTT. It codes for CASSQEALRAAGELFF.

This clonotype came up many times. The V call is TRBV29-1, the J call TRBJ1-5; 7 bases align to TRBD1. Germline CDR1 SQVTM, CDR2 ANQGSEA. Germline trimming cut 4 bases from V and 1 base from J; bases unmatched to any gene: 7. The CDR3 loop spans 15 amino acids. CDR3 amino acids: CSVVLGTVSNQPQHF. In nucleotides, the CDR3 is TGCAGCGTTGTATTAGGGACAGTCAGCAATCAGCCCCAGCATTTT. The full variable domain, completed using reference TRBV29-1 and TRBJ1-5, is SAVISQKPSRDICQRGTSLTIQCQVDSQVTMMFWYRQQPGQSLTLIATANQGSEATYESGFVIDKFPISRPNLTFSTLTVSNMSPEDSSIYLCSVVLGTVSNQPQHFGDGTRLSIL.

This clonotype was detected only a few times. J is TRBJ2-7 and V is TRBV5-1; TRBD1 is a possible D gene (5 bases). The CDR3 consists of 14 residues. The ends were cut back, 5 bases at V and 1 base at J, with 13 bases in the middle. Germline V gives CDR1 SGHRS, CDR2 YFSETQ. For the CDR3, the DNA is TGCGCCAGCAGACGAGAAGGACAATCCTACGAGCAGTACTTC. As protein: CASRREGQSYEQYF.

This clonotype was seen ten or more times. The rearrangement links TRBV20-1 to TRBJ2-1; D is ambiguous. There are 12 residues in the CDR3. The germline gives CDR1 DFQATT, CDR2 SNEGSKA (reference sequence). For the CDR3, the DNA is TGCAGCACTAACGCCCCGAACAATGAGCAGTTCTTC. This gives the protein CSTNAPNNEQFF.

The CDR3 sequence: CASSVAASGRGEQFF. The CDR3 nucleotides read TGTGCCAGCAGCGTAGCAGCTAGCGGGAGGGGTGAGCAGTTCTTC. The J gene is TRBJ2-1, the V gene TRBV9; 12 positions agree with TRBD2. Looked up from germline, CDR1 is SGDLS and CDR2 is YYNGEE. This CDR3 contains 15 residues. V was clipped by 0 bases and J by 9 bases; unmatched bases: 4.